This TCR beta chain appears in the sequencing data of a study of shared clonotypes between healthy human individuals. Trimming pared 3 bases from V and 6 bases from J, leaving 15 bases between. This CDR3 spans 14 amino acids. Germline V CDR1 and CDR2: LNHDA, SQIVND (reference sequence). Worth noting for this clone: Its specificity is not known.

Across several immunoSEQ plates, the genomic DNA of each subset was split evenly. Assay: immunoSEQ multiplex PCR; the TCRdb copy retains only in-frame clones and omits some. The sample has 2,500,000 or so clones, 93% seen once; the top ten hold 0.35% to 0.45%. Study-wide findings and caveats: Clonotype sharing across several donors was observed for roughly 5% of naive CD4 clonotypes.

The genes are TRBV19 and TRBJ2-7, with a possible D match to TRBD1 (6 bases). This TCR came from a man between 18 and 29 years old in good health. Some clones in this sample may be carry-over from other donors' samples. The sequencing input was naive CD4+ T cells from PBMCs. Subset given: CD45RA+ positively selected. CDR3 sequence: CASSMPQGECEQYF. DNA of the CDR3: TGTGCCAGTAGTATGCCACAGGGTGAGTGCGAGCAGTACTTC.